Below are 10 T cell receptor beta chains sequenced from a single sample in a study of T cell responses to AZD1222 COVID-19 vaccine. The repertoire was sequenced with immunoSEQ multiplex PCR; TCRdb's copy has only in-frame clones and lacks some. The sample carries around 120,000 clones, around 85% recorded once. The sample in question was peripheral blood, obtained on day 0 of AZD1222 vaccination. These receptors came from an adult in good health.

The chain recombines TRBV7-2 with TRBJ1-6; D is uncertain. The CDR3 runs to 16 residues. The germline gives CDR1 SGHTA, CDR2 FQGNSA. V was clipped by 1 base and J by 1 base, with 8 bases between them. This CDR3 reads CASSLGGRSYNSPLHF. The CDR3 DNA follows: TGTGCCAGCAGCTTAGGTGGCAGATCCTATAATTCACCCCTCCACTTT.

CDR3 nucleotide sequence: TGTGCCAGCAGCGTAGAATGGACGGGGAATTCACCCCTCCACTTT. Residues: CASSVEWTGNSPLHF. The chain combines TRBV9 with TRBJ1-6; D gene unclear. Between the trimmed V and J ends, which lost 0 bases and 7 bases, there was a span of 11 bases. CDR3 length: 15 amino acids. CDR1 SGDLS and CDR2 YYNGEE come from the germline V gene. The entire variable domain, with the rest obtained from reference TRBV9 and TRBJ1-6, is as follows: DSGVTQTPKHLITATGQRVTLRCSPRSGDLSVYWYQQSLDQGLQFLIQYYNGEERAKGNILERFSAQQFPDLHSELNLSSLELGDSALYFCASSVEWTGNSPLHFGNGTRLTVT.

This chain joins TRBV3-1 (or the pseudogene TRBV3-2) and TRBJ2-2; the D call may be TRBD1 or TRBD2 (5 bases each). The V gene lost 8 bases and the J gene lost 5 bases, with 15 bases spanning the gap. The CDR3 totals 14 residues. Per the germline V gene, CDR1 is LGHDT and CDR2 is YNNKEL (reference sequence). This chain's CDR3 is CASSGTEVTGELFF. The CDR3 region has the DNA TGTGCCAGCTCAGGGACGGAAGTTACCGGGGAGCTGTTTTTT.

The V gene is TRBV7-3, the J gene TRBJ2-4; 7 nucleotides match TRBD2. The CDR3 sequence is 16 residues long. The V gene end was trimmed by 5 bases and the J gene end by 0 bases; junction bases not matched to a gene: 7. Germline V gene lookup returns CDR1 SGHTA and CDR2 FQGTGA. The CDR3 spells CASSLEAGLAKNIQYF. The DNA of the CDR3 is TGTGCCAGCAGCCTAGAAGCGGGACTAGCCAAAAACATTCAGTACTTC. Supplemented by reference TRBV7-3 and TRBJ2-4, the full variable domain reads GAGVSQTPSNKVTEKGKYVELRCDPISGHTALYWYRQSLGQGPEFLIYFQGTGAADDSGLPNDRFFAVRPEGSVSTLKIQRTERGDSAVYLCASSLEAGLAKNIQYFGAGTRLSVL.

V gene TRBV3-1 (or the pseudogene TRBV3-2) combines with J gene TRBJ1-1; D is undetermined. The V and J ends lost 0 bases and 3 bases respectively, with 2 bases between them. Germline CDR1 is LGHDT and CDR2 is YNNKEL (reference sequence). The CDR3 sequence is 12 residues long. This CDR3 reads CASSQDDTEAFF. CDR3 nucleotides: TGTGCCAGCAGCCAAGACGACACTGAAGCTTTCTTT.

The chain employs TRBV7-2 and TRBJ1-2, with TRBD1 identical over 10 bases. Looked up from germline, CDR1 is SGHTA and CDR2 is FQGNSA. The CDR3 runs 14 residues. V was clipped by 6 bases and J by 8 bases; unmatched bases: 9. The CDR3 protein is CASSRQGAPGGYTF. The CDR3 DNA reads TGTGCCAGCAGTCGACAGGGGGCGCCCGGCGGCTACACCTTC.

Only one count was recorded for this clone. The J gene is TRBJ1-3, the V gene TRBV2; 7 positions match TRBD1. Looked up from germline, CDR1 is SNHLY and CDR2 is FYNNEI. The CDR3 spans 16 residues. V was pared by 6 bases and J by 0 bases, with 8 bases of the junction left unmatched. The CDR3 DNA is TGTGCCAGCAGAGACCGGACAGGAGTCTCTGGAAACACCATATATTTT. Its translation: CASRDRTGVSGNTIYF.

The gene calls are TRBV4-3 and TRBJ1-1, with D tentatively TRBD1 (5 bases). The CDR3 has 15 residues. Germline V gene sequence: CDR1 LGHNA, CDR2 YSLEER. V was shortened by 0 bases and J by 5 bases, with 13 bases between the two germline ends. CDR3 protein: CASSQDEGSKTEAFF. CDR3 nucleotides: TGCGCCAGCAGCCAAGATGAGGGGAGTAAAACTGAAGCTTTCTTT.

This clone was seen a handful of times. The rearrangement links TRBV4-1 to TRBJ1-4; 7 bases match TRBD1. The CDR3 has 14 amino acids. CDR1 and CDR2 from the germline V gene are MGHRA and YSYEKL. Trimming cost V 1 base and J 8 bases; bases outside gene matches: 4. The CDR3 is CASSQAPRGEKLFF. CDR3 DNA: TGCGCCAGCAGCCAAGCCCCCAGGGGGGAAAAACTGTTTTTT.

This chain joins TRBV11-3 and TRBJ2-1; 7 positions agree with TRBD1. J gave up 4 bases and V 6 bases, and 0 bases lay outside the gene matches. This CDR3 comprises 12 residues. Germline V gives CDR1 SGHNT, CDR2 YENEEA. In DNA form, the CDR3 reads TGTGCCAGCAGGGGACAGTACAATGAGCAGTTCTTC. This gives the protein CASRGQYNEQFF.